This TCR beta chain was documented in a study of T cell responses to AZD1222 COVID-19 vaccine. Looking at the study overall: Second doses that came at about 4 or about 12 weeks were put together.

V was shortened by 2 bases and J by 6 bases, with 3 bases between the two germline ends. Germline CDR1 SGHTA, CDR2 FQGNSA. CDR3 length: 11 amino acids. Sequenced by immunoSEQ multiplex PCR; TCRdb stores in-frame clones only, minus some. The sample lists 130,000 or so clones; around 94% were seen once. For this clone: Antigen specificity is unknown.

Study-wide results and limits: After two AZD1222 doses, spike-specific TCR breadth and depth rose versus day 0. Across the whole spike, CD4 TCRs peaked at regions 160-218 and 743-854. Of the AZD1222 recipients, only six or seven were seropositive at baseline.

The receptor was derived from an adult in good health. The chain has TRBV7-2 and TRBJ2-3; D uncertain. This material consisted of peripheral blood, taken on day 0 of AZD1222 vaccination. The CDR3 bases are TGTGCCAGCAGCTTACACGATACGCAGTATTTT. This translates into CASSLHDTQYF.